Below are 5 T cell receptor beta chains sequenced from a single sample in a study of Ad26.COV2.S vaccination and SARS-CoV-2 variants. This sample's treatment: approximately 18 received Ad26.COV2.S at low or high dose, single or two shots; roughly five received placebo; per-sample allocation not given. The samples were gathered on day 63 after the first injection of vaccine or placebo. The repertoire was sequenced with immunoSEQ multiplex PCR; TCRdb's copy has only in-frame clones and lacks some. The repertoire includes roughly 420,000 clones, about 88% of them detected once, and about 2.5% sits in the top ten. The sample was peripheral blood, taken in a trial of Ad26.COV2.S vaccine versus placebo. All receptors derive from a person between 18 and 65 years old who received the Ad26.COV2.S COVID-19 vaccine or a placebo.

The V and J genes are TRBV10-3 and TRBJ1-1; 7 bases line up with TRBD1. V was pared by 10 bases and J by 3 bases, with 23 bases of the junction left unmatched. The CDR3 is made up of 18 amino acids. Germline-derived CDR1 and CDR2 are ENHRY and SYGVKD. CDR3: CATLDKSRLRGLDTEAFF. CDR3 nucleotides: TGTGCCACTCTCGATAAATCGCGGCTAAGGGGGCTGGACACTGAAGCTTTCTTT.

This clone was detected once. This specimen includes other DNA sequences encoding the same CDR3. The chain joins TRBV12-3 or TRBV12-4 to TRBJ2-1; unclear D gene. The V end was cut by 6 bases, the J end by 7 bases, with 7 bases between. The CDR3 extends over 11 amino acids. The CDR3 here is CASSPRNEQFF. DNA for the CDR3: TGTGCCAGCAGCCCTCGGAATGAGCAGTTCTTC.

The rearrangement joins TRBV6-6 to TRBJ1-3, with a possible D match to TRBD1 (5 bases). CDR1 and CDR2 from the germline V gene are MNHNY and SVGAGI (reference sequence). The CDR3 spans 12 residues. Trimming shortened V by 10 bases and J by 4 bases, and 11 bases separated the two germline ends. The DNA for the CDR3 is TGTGCCACCGGGGCGCCCGGAAACACCATATATTTT. Its protein product is CATGAPGNTIYF.

The chain couples TRBV18 to TRBJ2-2, with TRBD2 matching over 10 bases. This CDR3 region has 17 residues. Unmatched junction bases numbered 9, after V lost 3 bases and J lost 5 bases. The V gene's germline CDR1 is KGHSH and CDR2 LQKENI. The DNA of the CDR3 is TGTGCCAGCTCACCGAGGCTAGCGGGAGCGGGAACCGGGGAGCTGTTTTTT. Translating gives CASSPRLAGAGTGELFF.

This rearrangement joins TRBV3-1 (or the pseudogene TRBV3-2) to TRBJ2-7; D gene ambiguous. Germline-derived CDR1 and CDR2 are LGHDT and YNNKEL (reference sequence). This CDR3 is 15 amino acids long. V was clipped by 0 bases and J by 1 base, with 10 bases between them. The CDR3 bases are TGTGCCAGCAGCCAAGAGGGCATTCTATCCTACGAGCAGTACTTC. It specifies CASSQEGILSYEQYF.